Following are 16 T cell receptor beta chains from one sample sequenced in a study of CD8 T cells in Susac syndrome. cDNA came from about 0.5 to 1 ug RNA primed by random hexamers. TCRdb fed the immunoSEQ multiplex PCR reads into MiXCR, producing one record per CDR3 protein. Of about 130,000 distinct CDR3 sequences listed, about 94% are singletons. Material: CD8+ T cells from PBMCs. The receptors shown here come from a human donor with Susac syndrome.

The chain carries TRBV7-9 and TRBJ1-1; 7 nucleotides line up with TRBD1. Trimming at V came to 5 bases and at J to 1 base, leaving 16 bases not matched to a gene. Germline CDR1 SEHNR, CDR2 FQNEAQ (reference sequence). The CDR3 runs 18 residues. The CDR3 loop reads CASSRRDSAGVSNTEAFF. DNA for the CDR3: TGTGCCAGCAGCCGGAGGGACAGCGCGGGGGTCTCGAACACTGAAGCTTTCTTT.

The chain employs TRBV5-1 and TRBJ2-7; D call uncertain. Looked up from germline, CDR1 is SGHRS and CDR2 is YFSETQ. Trimming stripped 3 bases from V and 3 bases from J, with 16 bases between. The CDR3 has 15 residues. The DNA of the CDR3 is TGCGCCAGCAGCTACCGGCCGGGTGTGGACTACGAGCAGTACTTC. It translates to CASSYRPGVDYEQYF.

The V call is TRBV9, the J call TRBJ1-1; 8 positions agree with TRBD1. The CDR3 sequence is 14 residues long. Germline V gene lookup returns CDR1 SGDLS and CDR2 YYNGEE. The trim removed 3 bases at V and 6 bases at J, leaving 7 bases unmatched. DNA of the CDR3: TGTGCCAGCAGCGGACAGGGGCGCGGGTCTGAAGCTTTCTTT. Residues: CASSGQGRGSEAFF.

V usage is TRBV6-1 and J usage is TRBJ1-2, with TRBD1 matching 8 bases. Germline loops: CDR1 MNHNS, CDR2 SASEGT. The CDR3 sequence is 18 residues long. With 6 bases clipped from V and 8 bases from J, the junction kept 23 bases outside the gene matches. CDR3 DNA: TGTGCCAGCAGGCCCCTCGGAGTCTTGGACAGGGATGGACAAGGCTACACCTTC. Translated, it gives CASRPLGVLDRDGQGYTF.

The gene calls are TRBV7-9 and TRBJ2-1; 7 positions match TRBD1. Germline assignment: CDR1 SEHNR and CDR2 FQNEAQ (reference sequence). This CDR3 region has 12 residues. Germline trimming cut 4 bases from V and 14 bases from J; bases unmatched to any gene: 8. The CDR3 DNA is TGTGCCAGCAGCTCACTACAGGGGTGGGAGTTCTTC. Protein product: CASSSLQGWEFF.

The chain uses TRBV5-6 and TRBJ2-5, with TRBD1 as a possible D gene (5 bases). Germline V CDR1 and CDR2: SGHDT, YYEEEE. There are 15 residues in the CDR3. The V gene lost 4 bases and the J gene lost 2 bases, with 15 bases spanning the gap. This CDR3 is CASSNWGVLQETQYF. In DNA, the CDR3 is TGTGCCAGCAGCAATTGGGGCGTACTTCAAGAGACCCAGTACTTC.

The chain has TRBV4-1 and TRBJ2-1; D is perhaps TRBD1 (5 bases). Germline V gene data show CDR1 as MGHRA and CDR2 as YSYEKL. V shed 1 base and J shed 0 bases, with 10 bases lying between them. The CDR3 extends over 16 amino acids. The CDR3 DNA sequence: TGCGCCAGCAGCCAAGGGCAGGGAAGCTCCTACAATGAGCAGTTCTTC. Translating it yields CASSQGQGSSYNEQFF.

The chain joins TRBV2 to TRBJ2-5; D possibly matches TRBD1 or TRBD2 (5 bases each). V was cut by 5 bases and J by 2 bases, with 9 bases left in between. This CDR3 has 13 amino acids. In germline, CDR1 is SNHLY, CDR2 FYNNEI. CDR3: CASSRGAQETQYF. The DNA for the CDR3 is TGTGCCAGCAGTAGGGGAGCACAAGAGACCCAGTACTTC.

This clonotype appeared a single time. V usage is TRBV20-1 and J usage is TRBJ1-2; the match to TRBD1 covers 9 bases. The junction had 7 bases not matched to a gene; V was cut back by 0 bases and J by 8 bases. This CDR3 has 14 residues. Germline loops: CDR1 DFQATT, CDR2 SNEGSKA (reference sequence). CDR3 coding DNA: TGCAGTGCTAGAGAAAAGGACAGGGGAAGGGGCTACACCTTC. Translation: CSAREKDRGRGYTF.

The rearrangement joins TRBV7-3 to TRBJ2-5, with 7 bases that match TRBD2. The V and J ends lost 8 bases and 1 base, in that order; junction bases with no gene match: 7. Germline assignment: CDR1 SGHTA and CDR2 FQGTGA. The CDR3 is 14 amino acids. The CDR3 region is CASAPWGGQETQYF. The CDR3 nucleotides read TGTGCCAGCGCCCCCTGGGGGGGCCAAGAGACCCAGTACTTC.

This chain connects TRBV30 to TRBJ1-5, with D perhaps TRBD1 (6 bases). The V gene lost 0 bases and the J gene lost 5 bases, with 11 bases spanning the gap. The CDR3 runs 14 residues. CDR1 GTSNPN and CDR2 SVGIG come from the germline V gene (reference sequence). This CDR3 reads CAWSVLRGDQPQHF. The CDR3, as DNA: TGTGCCTGGAGTGTACTCAGGGGTGATCAGCCCCAGCATTTT.

The chain employs TRBV27 and TRBJ1-4, with 7 positions matching TRBD1. J gave up 7 bases and V 2 bases, and 10 bases lay outside the gene matches. The length of the CDR3 is 16 residues. Germline lookup yields CDR1 MNHEY and CDR2 SMNVEV (reference sequence). CDR3 sequence reads: CASSLLGDRAGEKLFF. CDR3 DNA: TGTGCCAGCAGTTTACTGGGAGACAGGGCAGGTGAAAAACTGTTTTTT.

This clonotype was recorded once. This rearrangement joins TRBV30 to TRBJ2-1; 8 bases line up with TRBD1. Germline CDR1 is GTSNPN and CDR2 is SVGIG (reference sequence). Trimming took 2 bases from V and 7 from J; bases not matched to a gene: 7. This CDR3 has 14 amino acids. CDR3 sequence: CAWSSGRGQNEQFF. The CDR3, as DNA: TGTGCCTGGAGTTCGGGCAGGGGGCAAAATGAGCAGTTCTTC.

The V and J genes are TRBV7-6 and TRBJ1-4; TRBD1 matches 7 bases. Germline V gene lookup returns CDR1 SGHVS and CDR2 FNYEAQ. This CDR3 is built from 15 residues. J was trimmed by 0 bases and V by 5 bases; bases with no gene match: 3. The CDR3 DNA is TGTGCCAGCAGCCGGGACAGTGCAACTAATGAAAAACTGTTTTTT. Translating it yields CASSRDSATNEKLFF.

The chain carries TRBV12-3 or TRBV12-4 and TRBJ2-3; perhaps TRBD1 as D (5 bases). The CDR3 totals 17 residues. Trimming left V 3 bases short and J 0 bases short, with 16 bases between. The CDR3 DNA sequence: TGTGCCAGCAGTTTCCCCCAGGGCTACCAGAGCACAGATACGCAGTATTTT. It translates to CASSFPQGYQSTDTQYF.

The chain joins TRBV19 to TRBJ1-2; D is uncertain. Germline V gene sequence: CDR1 LNHDA, CDR2 SQIVND (reference sequence). The CDR3 runs to 13 residues. V was trimmed by 6 bases and J by 4 bases, leaving 12 bases between them. For the CDR3, the DNA is TGTGCCAGTAGGGGAGGGTATTTCTATGGCTACACCTTC. As protein: CASRGGYFYGYTF.